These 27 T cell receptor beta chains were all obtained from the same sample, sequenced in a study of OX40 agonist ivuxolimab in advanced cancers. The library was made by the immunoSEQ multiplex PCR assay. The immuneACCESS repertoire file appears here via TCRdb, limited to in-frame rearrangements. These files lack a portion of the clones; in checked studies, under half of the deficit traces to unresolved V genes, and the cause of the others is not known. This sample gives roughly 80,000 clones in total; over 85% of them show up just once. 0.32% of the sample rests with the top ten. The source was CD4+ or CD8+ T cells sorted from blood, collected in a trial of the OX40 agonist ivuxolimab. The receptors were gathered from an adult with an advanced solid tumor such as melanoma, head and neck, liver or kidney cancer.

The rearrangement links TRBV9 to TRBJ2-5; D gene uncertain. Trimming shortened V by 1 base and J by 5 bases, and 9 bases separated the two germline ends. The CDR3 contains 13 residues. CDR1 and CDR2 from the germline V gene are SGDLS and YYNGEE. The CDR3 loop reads CASSVPPFETQYF. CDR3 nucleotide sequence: TGTGCCAGCAGCGTACCCCCCTTTGAGACCCAGTACTTC.

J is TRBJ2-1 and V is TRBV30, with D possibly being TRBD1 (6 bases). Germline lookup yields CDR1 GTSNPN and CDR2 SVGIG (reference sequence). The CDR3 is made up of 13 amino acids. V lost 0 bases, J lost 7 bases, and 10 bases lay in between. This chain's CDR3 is CAWSVRGKNEQFF. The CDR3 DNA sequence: TGTGCCTGGAGTGTGAGGGGGAAGAATGAGCAGTTCTTC.

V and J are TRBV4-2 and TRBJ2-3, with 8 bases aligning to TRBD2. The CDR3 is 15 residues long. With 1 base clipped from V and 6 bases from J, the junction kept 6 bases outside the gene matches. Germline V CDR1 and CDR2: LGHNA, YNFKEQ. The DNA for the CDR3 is TGTGCCAGCAGCCAAGGGCGGGGGGCCGGGGATACGCAGTATTTT. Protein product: CASSQGRGAGDTQYF.

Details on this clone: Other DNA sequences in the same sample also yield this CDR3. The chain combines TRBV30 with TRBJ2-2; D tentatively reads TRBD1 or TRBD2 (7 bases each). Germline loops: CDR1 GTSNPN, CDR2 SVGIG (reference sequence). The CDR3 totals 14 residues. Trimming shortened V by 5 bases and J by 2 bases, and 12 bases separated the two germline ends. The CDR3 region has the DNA TGTGCCTGGGGGGGAGGGGGCAACACCGGGGAGCTGTTTTTT. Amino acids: CAWGGGGNTGELFF.

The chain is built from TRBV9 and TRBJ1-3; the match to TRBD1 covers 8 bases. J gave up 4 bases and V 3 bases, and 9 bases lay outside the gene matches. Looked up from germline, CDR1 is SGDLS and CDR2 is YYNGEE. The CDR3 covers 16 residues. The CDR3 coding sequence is TGTGCCAGCAGCGCGTTCCAGGGGGCTGGCGGAAACACCATATATTTT. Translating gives CASSAFQGAGGNTIYF.

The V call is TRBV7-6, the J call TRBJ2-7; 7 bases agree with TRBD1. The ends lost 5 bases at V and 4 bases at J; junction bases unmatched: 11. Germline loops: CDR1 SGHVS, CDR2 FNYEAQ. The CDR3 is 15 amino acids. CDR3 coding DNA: TGTGCCAGCAGCCCCGGACCGGGACAGATATACGAGCAGTACTTC. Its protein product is CASSPGPGQIYEQYF.

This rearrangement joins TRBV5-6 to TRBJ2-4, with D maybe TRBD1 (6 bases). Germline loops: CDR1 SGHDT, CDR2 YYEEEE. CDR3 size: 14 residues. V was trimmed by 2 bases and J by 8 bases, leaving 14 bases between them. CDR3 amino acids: CASSLTPPGDIQYF. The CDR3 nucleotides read TGTGCCAGCAGCTTAACGCCCCCAGGGGACATTCAGTACTTC. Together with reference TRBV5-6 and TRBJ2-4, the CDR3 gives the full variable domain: DAGVTQSPTHLIKTRGQQVTLRCSPKSGHDTVSWYQQALGQGPQFIFQYYEEEERQRGNFPDRFSGHQFPNYSSELNVNALLLGDSALYLCASSLTPPGDIQYFGAGTRLSVL.

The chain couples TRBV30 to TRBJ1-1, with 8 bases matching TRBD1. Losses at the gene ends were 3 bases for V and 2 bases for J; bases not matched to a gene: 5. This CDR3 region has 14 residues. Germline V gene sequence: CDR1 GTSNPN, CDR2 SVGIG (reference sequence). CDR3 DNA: TGTGCCTGGAGAGTGGGACAGGCAAACACTGAAGCTTTCTTT. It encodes CAWRVGQANTEAFF.

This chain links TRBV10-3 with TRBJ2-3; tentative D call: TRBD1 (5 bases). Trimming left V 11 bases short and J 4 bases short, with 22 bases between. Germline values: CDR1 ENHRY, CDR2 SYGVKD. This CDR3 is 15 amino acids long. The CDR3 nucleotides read TGTGCCGCCAGGGCGGACAATACGCCGGCAGATACGCAGTATTTT. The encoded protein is CAARADNTPADTQYF.

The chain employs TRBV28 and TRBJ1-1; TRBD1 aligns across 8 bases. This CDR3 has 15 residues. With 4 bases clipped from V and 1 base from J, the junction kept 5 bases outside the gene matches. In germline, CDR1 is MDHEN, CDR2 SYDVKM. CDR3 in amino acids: CASSSPTGENTEAFF. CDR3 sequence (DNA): TGTGCCAGCAGTTCTCCGACAGGGGAGAACACTGAAGCTTTCTTT.

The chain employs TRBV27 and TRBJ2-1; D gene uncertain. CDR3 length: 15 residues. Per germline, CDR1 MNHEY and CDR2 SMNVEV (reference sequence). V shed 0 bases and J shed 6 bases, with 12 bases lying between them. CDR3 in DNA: TGTGCCAGCAGTTTATCGTCCTGGGGAACCAATGAGCAGTTCTTC. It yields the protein CASSLSSWGTNEQFF.

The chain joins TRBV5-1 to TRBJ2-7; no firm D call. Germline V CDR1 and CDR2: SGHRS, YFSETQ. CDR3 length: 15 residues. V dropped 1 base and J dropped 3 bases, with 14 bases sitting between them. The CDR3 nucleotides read TGCGCCAGCAGCTTGTTGGCTGGAAACTTCTACGAGCAGTACTTC. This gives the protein CASSLLAGNFYEQYF.

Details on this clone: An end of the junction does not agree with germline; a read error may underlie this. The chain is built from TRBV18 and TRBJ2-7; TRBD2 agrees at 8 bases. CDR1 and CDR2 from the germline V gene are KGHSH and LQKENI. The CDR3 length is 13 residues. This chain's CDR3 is CASSPGLEYVQYF. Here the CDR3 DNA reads TGTGCCAGCTCACCGGGACTAGAGTACGTGCAGTACTTC.

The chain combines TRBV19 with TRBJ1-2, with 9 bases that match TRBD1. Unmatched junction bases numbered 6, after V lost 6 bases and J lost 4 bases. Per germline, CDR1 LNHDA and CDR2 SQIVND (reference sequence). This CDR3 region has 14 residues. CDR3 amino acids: CASSLTGGGYGYTF. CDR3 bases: TGTGCCAGTAGCCTGACAGGGGGTGGCTATGGCTACACCTTC. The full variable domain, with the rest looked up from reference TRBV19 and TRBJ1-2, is DGGITQSPKYLFRKEGQNVTLSCEQNLNHDAMYWYRQDPGQGLRLIYYSQIVNDFQKGDIAEGYSVSREKKESFPLTVTSAQKNPTAFYLCASSLTGGGYGYTFGSGTRLTVV.

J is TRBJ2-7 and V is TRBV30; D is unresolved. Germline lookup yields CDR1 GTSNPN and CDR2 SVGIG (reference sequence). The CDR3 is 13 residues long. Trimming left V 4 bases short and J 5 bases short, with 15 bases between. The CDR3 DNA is TGTGCCTGGAAATTTTGGCCTTACCACGAGCAGTACTTC. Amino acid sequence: CAWKFWPYHEQYF.

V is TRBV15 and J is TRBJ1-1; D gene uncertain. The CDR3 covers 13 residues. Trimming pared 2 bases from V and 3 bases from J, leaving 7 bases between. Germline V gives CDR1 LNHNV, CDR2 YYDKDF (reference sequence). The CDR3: CATSRNRDTEAFF. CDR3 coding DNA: TGTGCCACCAGCAGAAACCGGGACACTGAAGCTTTCTTT.

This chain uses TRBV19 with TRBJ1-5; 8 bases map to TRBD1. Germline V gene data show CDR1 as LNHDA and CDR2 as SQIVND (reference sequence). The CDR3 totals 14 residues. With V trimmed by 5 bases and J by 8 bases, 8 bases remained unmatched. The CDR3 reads CASSAFTGGEPQHF. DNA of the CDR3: TGTGCCAGTAGTGCGTTCACAGGGGGGGAGCCCCAGCATTTT.

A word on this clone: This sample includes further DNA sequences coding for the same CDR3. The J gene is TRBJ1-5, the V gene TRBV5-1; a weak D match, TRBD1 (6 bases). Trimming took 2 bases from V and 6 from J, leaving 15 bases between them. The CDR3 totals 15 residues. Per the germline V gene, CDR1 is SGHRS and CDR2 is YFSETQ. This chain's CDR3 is CASSFGGGGSQPQHF. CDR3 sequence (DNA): TGCGCCAGCAGCTTTGGAGGGGGGGGGAGTCAGCCCCAGCATTTT.

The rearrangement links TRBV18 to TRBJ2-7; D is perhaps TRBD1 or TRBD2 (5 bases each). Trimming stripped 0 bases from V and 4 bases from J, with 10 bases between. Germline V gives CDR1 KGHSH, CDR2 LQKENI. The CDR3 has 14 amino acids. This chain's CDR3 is CASSPPGPNYEQYF. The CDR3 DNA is TGTGCCAGCTCACCACCGGGACCAAATTACGAGCAGTACTTC.

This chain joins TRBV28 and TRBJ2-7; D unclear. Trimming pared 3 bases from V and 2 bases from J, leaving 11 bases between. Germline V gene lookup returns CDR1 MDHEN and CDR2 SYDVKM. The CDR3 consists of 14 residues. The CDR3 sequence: CASSFTSPPYEQYF. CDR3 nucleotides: TGTGCCAGCAGTTTTACCTCCCCTCCCTACGAGCAGTACTTC.

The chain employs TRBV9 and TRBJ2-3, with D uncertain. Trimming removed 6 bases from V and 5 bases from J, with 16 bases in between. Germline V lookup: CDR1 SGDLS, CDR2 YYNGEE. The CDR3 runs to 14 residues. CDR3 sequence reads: CASNQFGGLDTQYF. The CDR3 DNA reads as TGTGCCAGCAACCAATTTGGTGGGCTAGATACGCAGTATTTT.

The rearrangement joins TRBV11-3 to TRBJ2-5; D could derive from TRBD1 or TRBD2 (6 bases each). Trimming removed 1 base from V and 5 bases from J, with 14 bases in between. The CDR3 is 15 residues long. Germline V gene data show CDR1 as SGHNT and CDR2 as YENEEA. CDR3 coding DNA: TGTGCCAGCAGCTTAGCCCCGGGGGCGCTGGAGACCCAGTACTTC. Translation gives CASSLAPGALETQYF.

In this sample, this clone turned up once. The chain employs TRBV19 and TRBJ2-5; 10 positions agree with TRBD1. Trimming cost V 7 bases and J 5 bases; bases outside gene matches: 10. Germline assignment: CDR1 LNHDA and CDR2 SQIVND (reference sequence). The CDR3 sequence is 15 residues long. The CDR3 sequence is CASTPGTGEAETQYF. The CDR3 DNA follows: TGTGCCAGTACCCCCGGGACAGGGGAGGCGGAGACCCAGTACTTC.

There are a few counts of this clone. This CDR3 reads CSAGSGDNEQFF. CDR3 nucleotide sequence: TGCAGCGCCGGGAGTGGAGACAATGAGCAGTTCTTC. V and J are TRBV29-1 and TRBJ2-1, with a weak D call TRBD2 (6 bases). The V gene's germline CDR1 is SQVTM and CDR2 ANQGSEA. V lost 7 bases, J lost 5 bases, and 12 bases lay in between. The length of the CDR3 is 12 residues.

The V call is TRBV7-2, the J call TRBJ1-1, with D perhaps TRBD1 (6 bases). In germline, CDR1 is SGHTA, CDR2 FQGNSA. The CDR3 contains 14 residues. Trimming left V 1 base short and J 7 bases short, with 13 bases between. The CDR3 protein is CASSLGPGQNEAFF. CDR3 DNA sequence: TGTGCCAGCAGCTTAGGGCCCGGACAGAATGAAGCTTTCTTT. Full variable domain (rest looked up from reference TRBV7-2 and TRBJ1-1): GAGVSQSPSNKVTEKGKDVELRCDPISGHTALYWYRQSLGQGLEFLIYFQGNSAPDKSGLPSDRFSAERTGGSVSTLTIQRTQQEDSAVYLCASSLGPGQNEAFFGQGTRLTVV.

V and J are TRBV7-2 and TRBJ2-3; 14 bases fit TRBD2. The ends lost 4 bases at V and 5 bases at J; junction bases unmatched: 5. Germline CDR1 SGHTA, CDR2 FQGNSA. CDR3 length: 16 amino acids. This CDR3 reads CASSSGLAGVGDTQYF. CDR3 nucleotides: TGTGCCAGCAGCTCGGGACTAGCGGGAGTGGGAGATACGCAGTATTTT.

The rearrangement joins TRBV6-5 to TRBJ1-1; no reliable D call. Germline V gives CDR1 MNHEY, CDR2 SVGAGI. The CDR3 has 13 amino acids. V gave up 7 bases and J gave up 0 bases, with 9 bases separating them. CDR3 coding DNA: TGTGCCAGCAAAGGGAGATTGAACACTGAAGCTTTCTTT. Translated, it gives CASKGRLNTEAFF.